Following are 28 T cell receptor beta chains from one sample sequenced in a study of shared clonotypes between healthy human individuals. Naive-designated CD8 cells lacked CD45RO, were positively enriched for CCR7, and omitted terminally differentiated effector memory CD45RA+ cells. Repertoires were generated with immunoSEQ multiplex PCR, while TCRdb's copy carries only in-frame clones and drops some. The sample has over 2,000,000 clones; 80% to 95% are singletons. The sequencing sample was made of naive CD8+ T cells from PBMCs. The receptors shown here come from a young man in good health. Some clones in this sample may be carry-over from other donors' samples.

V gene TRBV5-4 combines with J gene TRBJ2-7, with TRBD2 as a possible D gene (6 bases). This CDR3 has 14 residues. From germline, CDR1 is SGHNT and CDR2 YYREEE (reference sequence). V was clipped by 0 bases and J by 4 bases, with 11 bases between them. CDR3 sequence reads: CASSLGGDRYEQYF. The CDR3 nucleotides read TGTGCCAGCAGCTTGGGGGGGGACCGATACGAGCAGTACTTC.

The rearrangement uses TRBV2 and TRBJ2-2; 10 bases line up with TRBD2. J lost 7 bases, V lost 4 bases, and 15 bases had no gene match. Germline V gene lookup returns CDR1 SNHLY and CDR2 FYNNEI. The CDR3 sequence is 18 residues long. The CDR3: CASSVPGLAPVRGGELFF. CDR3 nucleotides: TGTGCCAGCAGTGTCCCGGGACTAGCGCCCGTCCGTGGCGGGGAGCTGTTTTTT.

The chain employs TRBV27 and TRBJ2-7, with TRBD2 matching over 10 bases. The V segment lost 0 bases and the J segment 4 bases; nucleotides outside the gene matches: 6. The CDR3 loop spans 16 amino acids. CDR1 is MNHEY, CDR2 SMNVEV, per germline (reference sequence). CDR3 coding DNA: TGTGCCAGCAGTTTATCAGGGCCTAGCGGGAGATACGAGCAGTACTTC. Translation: CASSLSGPSGRYEQYF.

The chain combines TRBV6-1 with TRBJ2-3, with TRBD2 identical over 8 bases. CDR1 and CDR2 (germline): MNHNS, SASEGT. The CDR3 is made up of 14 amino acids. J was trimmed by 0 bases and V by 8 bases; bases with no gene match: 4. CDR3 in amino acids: CASASGYSTDTQYF. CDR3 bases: TGTGCCAGCGCTAGCGGGTATAGCACAGATACGCAGTATTTT.

CDR3 sequence: CASSVRDREVNEQFF. The DNA of the CDR3 is TGTGCCAGCAGTGTCCGGGACAGGGAGGTCAATGAGCAGTTCTTC. The gene calls are TRBV28 and TRBJ2-1; 9 nucleotides align to TRBD1. Germline values: CDR1 MDHEN, CDR2 SYDVKM. Trimming took 5 bases from V and 6 from J; bases not matched to a gene: 8. The CDR3 sequence is 15 residues long.

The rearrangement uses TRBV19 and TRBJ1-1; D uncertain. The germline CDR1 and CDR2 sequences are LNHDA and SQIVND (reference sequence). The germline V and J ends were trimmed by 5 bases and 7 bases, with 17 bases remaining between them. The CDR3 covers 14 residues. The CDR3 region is CASSPESRLYEAFF. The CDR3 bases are TGTGCCAGTAGTCCAGAGTCTCGACTCTATGAAGCTTTCTTT.

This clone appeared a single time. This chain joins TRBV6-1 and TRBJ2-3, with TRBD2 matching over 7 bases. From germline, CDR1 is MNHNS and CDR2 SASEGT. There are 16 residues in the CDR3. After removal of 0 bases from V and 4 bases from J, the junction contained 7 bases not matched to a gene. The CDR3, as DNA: TGTGCCAGCAGTGAAGCGCCCGCGGGAGTTGCAGATACGCAGTATTTT. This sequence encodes CASSEAPAGVADTQYF.

The CDR3 loop is CASSLAGTSYNEQFF. The CDR3 DNA follows: TGTGCCAGCAGCTTAGCGGGAACCTCCTACAATGAGCAGTTCTTC. This sequence joins TRBV7-3 and TRBJ2-1, with D perhaps matching TRBD2 (6 bases). Germline lookup yields CDR1 SGHTA and CDR2 FQGTGA. The germline V and J ends were trimmed by 2 bases and 0 bases, with 8 bases remaining between them. The length of the CDR3 is 15 residues.

The chain's CDR3 is CASSPGTYNTEAFF. In nucleotides, the CDR3 is TGTGCCAGCAGTCCTGGGACGTACAACACTGAAGCTTTCTTT. V gene TRBV28 combines with J gene TRBJ1-1; perhaps TRBD1 as D (5 bases). V lost 5 bases, J lost 2 bases, and 12 bases lay in between. The length of the CDR3 is 14 residues. Germline CDR1 and CDR2: MDHEN and SYDVKM.

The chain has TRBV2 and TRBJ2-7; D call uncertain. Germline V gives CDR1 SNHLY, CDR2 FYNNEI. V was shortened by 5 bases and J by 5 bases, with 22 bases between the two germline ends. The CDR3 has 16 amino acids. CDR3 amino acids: CASSPRTPEDPHEQYF. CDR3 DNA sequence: TGTGCCAGCAGTCCTAGGACGCCCGAGGACCCCCACGAGCAGTACTTC.

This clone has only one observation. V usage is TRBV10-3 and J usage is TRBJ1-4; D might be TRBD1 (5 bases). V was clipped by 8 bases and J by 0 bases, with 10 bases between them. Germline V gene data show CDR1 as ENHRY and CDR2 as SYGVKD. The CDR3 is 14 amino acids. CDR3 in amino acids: CAIGAGTTNEKLFF. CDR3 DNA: TGTGCCATCGGAGCAGGGACAACTAATGAAAAACTGTTTTTT.

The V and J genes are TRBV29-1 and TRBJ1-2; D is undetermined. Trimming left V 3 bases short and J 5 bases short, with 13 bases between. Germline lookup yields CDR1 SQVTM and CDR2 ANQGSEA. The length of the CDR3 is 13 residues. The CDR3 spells CSVEKSVSYGYTF. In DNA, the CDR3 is TGCAGCGTTGAGAAGTCCGTATCATATGGCTACACCTTC. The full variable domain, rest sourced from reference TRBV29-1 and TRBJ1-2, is SAVISQKPSRDICQRGTSLTIQCQVDSQVTMMFWYRQQPGQSLTLIATANQGSEATYESGFVIDKFPISRPNLTFSTLTVSNMSPEDSSIYLCSVEKSVSYGYTFGSGTRLTVV.

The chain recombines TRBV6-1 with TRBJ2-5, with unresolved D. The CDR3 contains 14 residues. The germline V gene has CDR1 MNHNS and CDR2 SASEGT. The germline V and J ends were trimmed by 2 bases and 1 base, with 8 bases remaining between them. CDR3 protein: CASSEWQIQETQYF. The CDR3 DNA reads TGTGCCAGCAGTGAATGGCAGATCCAAGAGACCCAGTACTTC.

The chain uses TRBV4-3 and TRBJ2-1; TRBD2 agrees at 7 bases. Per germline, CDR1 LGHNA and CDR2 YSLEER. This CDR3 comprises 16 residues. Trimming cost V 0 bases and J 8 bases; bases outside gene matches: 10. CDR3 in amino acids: CASSQEAGPLRDEQFF. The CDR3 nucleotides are TGCGCCAGCAGCCAAGAAGCGGGACCCCTTCGGGATGAGCAGTTCTTC.

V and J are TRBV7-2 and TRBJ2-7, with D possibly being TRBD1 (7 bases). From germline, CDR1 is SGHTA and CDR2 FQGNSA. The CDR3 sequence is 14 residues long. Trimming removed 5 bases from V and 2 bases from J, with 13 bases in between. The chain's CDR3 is CASSPRGQTYEQYF. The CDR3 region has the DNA TGTGCCAGCAGCCCGCGGGGACAGACCTACGAGCAGTACTTC.

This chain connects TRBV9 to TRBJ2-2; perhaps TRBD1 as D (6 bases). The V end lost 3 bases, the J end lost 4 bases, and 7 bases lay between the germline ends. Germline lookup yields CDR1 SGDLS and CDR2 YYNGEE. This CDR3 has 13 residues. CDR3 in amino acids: CASSDRVTGELFF. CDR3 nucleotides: TGTGCCAGCAGCGACAGGGTCACCGGGGAGCTGTTTTTT. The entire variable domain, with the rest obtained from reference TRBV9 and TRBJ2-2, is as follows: DSGVTQTPKHLITATGQRVTLRCSPRSGDLSVYWYQQSLDQGLQFLIQYYNGEERAKGNILERFSAQQFPDLHSELNLSSLELGDSALYFCASSDRVTGELFFGEGSRLTVL.

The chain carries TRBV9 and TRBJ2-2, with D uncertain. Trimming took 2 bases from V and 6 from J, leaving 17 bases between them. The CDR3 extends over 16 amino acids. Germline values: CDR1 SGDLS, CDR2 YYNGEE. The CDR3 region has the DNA TGTGCCAGCAGCGTCAAGGCAGTGTACATATCCGGGGAGCTGTTTTTT. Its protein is CASSVKAVYISGELFF.

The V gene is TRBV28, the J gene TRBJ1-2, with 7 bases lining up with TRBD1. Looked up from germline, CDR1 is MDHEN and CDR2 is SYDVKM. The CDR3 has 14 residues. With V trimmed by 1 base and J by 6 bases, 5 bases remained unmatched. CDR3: CASSLSRQGNGYTF. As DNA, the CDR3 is TGTGCCAGCAGTTTATCTAGACAGGGTAATGGCTACACCTTC.

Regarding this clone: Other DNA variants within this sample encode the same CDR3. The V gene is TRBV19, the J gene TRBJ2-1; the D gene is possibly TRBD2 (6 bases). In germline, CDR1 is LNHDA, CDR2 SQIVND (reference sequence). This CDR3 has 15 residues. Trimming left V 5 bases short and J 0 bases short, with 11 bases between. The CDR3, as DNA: TGTGCCAGTAGTCGGGACTCCAGCTCCTACAATGAGCAGTTCTTC. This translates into CASSRDSSSYNEQFF.

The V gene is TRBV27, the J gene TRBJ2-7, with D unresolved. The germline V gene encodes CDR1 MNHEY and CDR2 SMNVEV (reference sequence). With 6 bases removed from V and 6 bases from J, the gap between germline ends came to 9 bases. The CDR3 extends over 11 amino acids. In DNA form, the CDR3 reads TGTGCCAGCAGGTCATTCGGCGAGCAGTACTTC. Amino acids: CASRSFGEQYF.

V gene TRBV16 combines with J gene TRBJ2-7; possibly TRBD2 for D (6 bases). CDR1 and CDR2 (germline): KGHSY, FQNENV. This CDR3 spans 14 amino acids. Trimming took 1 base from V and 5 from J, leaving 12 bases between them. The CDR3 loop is CASSQLTIADEQYF. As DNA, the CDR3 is TGTGCCAGCAGCCAATTAACGATAGCGGACGAGCAGTACTTC.

CDR3 in amino acids: CASTKGGHQPQHF. The CDR3 coding sequence is TGTGCCAGCACCAAGGGGGGCCATCAGCCCCAGCATTTT. The chain combines TRBV6-6 with TRBJ1-5, with D maybe TRBD1 (6 bases). Germline lookup yields CDR1 MNHNY and CDR2 SVGAGI (reference sequence). V gave up 7 bases and J gave up 5 bases, with 12 bases separating them. This CDR3 region has 13 residues.

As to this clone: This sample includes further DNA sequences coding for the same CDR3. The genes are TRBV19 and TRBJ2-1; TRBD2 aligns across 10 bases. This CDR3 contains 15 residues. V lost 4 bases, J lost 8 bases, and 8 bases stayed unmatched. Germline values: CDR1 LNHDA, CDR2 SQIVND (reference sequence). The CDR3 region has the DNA TGTGCCAGTAGTACAGGGACTAGCGTCCTCGATGAGCAGTTCTTC. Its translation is CASSTGTSVLDEQFF.

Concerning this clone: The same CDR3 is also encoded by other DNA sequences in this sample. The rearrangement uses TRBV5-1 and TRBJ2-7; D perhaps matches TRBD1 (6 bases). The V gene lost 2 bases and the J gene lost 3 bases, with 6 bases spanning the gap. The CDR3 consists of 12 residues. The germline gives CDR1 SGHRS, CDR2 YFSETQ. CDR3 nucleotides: TGCGCCAGCAGCTTACAGGGCTACGAGCAGTACTTC. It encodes CASSLQGYEQYF.

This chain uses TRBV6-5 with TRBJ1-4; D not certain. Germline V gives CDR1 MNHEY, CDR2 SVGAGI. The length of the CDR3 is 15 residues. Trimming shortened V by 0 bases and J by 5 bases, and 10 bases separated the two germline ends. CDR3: CASSYSNWGNEKLFF. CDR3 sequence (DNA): TGTGCCAGCAGTTACTCGAATTGGGGAAATGAAAAACTGTTTTTT.

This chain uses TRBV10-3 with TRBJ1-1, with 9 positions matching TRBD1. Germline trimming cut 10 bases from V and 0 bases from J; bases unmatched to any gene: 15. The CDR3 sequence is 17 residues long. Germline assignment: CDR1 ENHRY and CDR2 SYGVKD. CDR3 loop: CATTTKTGGVMNTEAFF. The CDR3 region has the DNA TGTGCCACGACGACGAAGACAGGGGGAGTAATGAACACTGAAGCTTTCTTT.

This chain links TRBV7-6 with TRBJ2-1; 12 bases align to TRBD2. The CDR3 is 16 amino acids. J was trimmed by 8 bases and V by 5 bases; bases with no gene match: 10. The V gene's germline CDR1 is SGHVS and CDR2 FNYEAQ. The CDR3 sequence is CASSDLAGGPFYEQFF. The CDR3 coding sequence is TGTGCCAGCAGCGACCTAGCGGGAGGGCCGTTTTATGAGCAGTTCTTC.

CDR3 nucleotide sequence: TGTGCCAGCAGCAAGACAGGGATGGGGGAAAAACTGTTTTTT. This gives the protein CASSKTGMGEKLFF. The V gene is TRBV6-6, the J gene TRBJ1-4; 7 bases align to TRBD1. Losses at the gene ends were 6 bases for V and 8 bases for J; bases not matched to a gene: 9. Germline-derived CDR1 and CDR2 are MNHNY and SVGAGI (reference sequence). This CDR3 comprises 14 residues.